This T cell receptor (beta chain) was sequenced during a study of identifying expanded T cells in peripheral blood. Study-wide results and limits: Differentially abundant clones: around 1.2 between replicates, about 15 at about 13 days, 19 to 20 at four. Clone count variance between approximately two-week samples rose with total template count.

Assay: immunoSEQ multiplex PCR; the TCRdb copy retains only in-frame clones and omits some. The sample includes about 100,000 clones, approximately 88% of them seen just once. As to this clone: Its antigen is undetermined.

Collection occurred without any documented infections or immune events in donors. The CDR3 is made up of 13 amino acids. Germline V lookup: CDR1 SGHRS, CDR2 YFSETQ. V was trimmed by 5 bases and J by 3 bases, leaving 10 bases between them. The V and J genes are TRBV5-1 and TRBJ2-3; D is unresolved. The sequenced material came from blood. This receptor was identified in a person aged 18 to 75 in good health. The CDR3 DNA is TGCGCCAGCAGGGACGTGGGGACAGATACGCAGTATTTT. Residues: CASRDVGTDTQYF.